This TCR beta chain was captured in a study of CD8 T cells in ankylosing spondylitis. The study, taken as a whole, reports: In ankylosing spondylitis blood, a motif of several highly homologous TCR beta variants appeared characteristic.

With 4 bases removed from V and 2 bases from J, the gap between germline ends came to 15 bases. CDR1 MDHEN and CDR2 SYDVKM come from the germline V gene. The CDR3 is 16 residues long. This clonotype was seen repeatedly, ten times or more. Its specificity is unknown. Quantitative barcoded 5'-RACE was used to prepare TCR beta libraries. Using its own MiXCR run on the 5' RACE reads, TCRdb lists one record per CDR3 protein. The table records about 31,000 distinct CDR3 sequences, 6.5% to 9% of them present only once. Sequencing was carried out using blood, either unsorted or a sorted T cell fraction (not recorded which). The chain recombines TRBV28 with TRBJ1-5; weak D call: TRBD1 (5 bases). The sequence was collected from a male donor with ankylosing spondylitis or in good health (not recorded which). CDR3 nucleotides: TGTGCCAGCAGTTCACAGGACGTTGGGGGCAATCAGCCCCAGCATTTT. Its protein product is CASSSQDVGGNQPQHF.